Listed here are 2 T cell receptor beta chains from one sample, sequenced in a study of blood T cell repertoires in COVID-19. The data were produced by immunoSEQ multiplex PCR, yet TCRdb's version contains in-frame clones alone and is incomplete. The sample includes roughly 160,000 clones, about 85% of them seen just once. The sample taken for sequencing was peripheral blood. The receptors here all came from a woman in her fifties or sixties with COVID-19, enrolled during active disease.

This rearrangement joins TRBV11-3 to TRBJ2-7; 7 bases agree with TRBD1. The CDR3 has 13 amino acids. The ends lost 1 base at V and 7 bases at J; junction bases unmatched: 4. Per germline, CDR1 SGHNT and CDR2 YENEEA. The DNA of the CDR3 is TGTGCCAGCAGCTTAGCAGGGGGTGGGGAGCAGTACTTC. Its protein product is CASSLAGGGEQYF.

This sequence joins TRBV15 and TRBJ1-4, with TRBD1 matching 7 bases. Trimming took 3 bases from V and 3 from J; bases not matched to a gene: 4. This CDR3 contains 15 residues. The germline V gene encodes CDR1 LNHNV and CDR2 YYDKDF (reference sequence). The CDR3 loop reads CATSRSTGSNEKLFF. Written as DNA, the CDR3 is TGTGCCACCAGCAGGTCGACAGGGTCTAATGAAAAACTGTTTTTT.